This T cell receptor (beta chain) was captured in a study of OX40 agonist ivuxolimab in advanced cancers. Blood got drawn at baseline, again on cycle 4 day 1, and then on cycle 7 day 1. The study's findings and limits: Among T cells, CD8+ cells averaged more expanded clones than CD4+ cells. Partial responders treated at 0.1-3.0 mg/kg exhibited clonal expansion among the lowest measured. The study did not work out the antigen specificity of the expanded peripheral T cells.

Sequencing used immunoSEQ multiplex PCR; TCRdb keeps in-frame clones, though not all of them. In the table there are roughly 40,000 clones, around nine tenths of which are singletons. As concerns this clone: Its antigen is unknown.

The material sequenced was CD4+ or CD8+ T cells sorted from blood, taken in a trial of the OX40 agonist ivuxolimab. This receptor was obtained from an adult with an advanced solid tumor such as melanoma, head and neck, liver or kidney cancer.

The CDR3 nucleotides are TGTGCCAGCAGTGAATTAGGGACAGGGTTCTATGGCTACACCTTC. This translates into CASSELGTGFYGYTF. The gene calls are TRBV2 and TRBJ1-2; 9 nucleotides line up with TRBD1. The CDR3 loop spans 15 amino acids. Germline loops: CDR1 SNHLY, CDR2 FYNNEI. The trim removed 2 bases at V and 4 bases at J, leaving 5 bases unmatched.